This T cell receptor (beta chain) was sequenced during a study of blood T cell repertoires in COVID-19. Those who participated ranged in age from roughly 18 to 100 years and resided in 20 to 30 US areas. Cohorts were based on clinical histories the participants reported. Authors' methods: Estimated nucleated cell counts came from reference gene primer amplification. Sequencing was performed with immunoSEQ multiplex PCR; in TCRdb, only in-frame clones are kept and a portion is missing. V and J calls and clone size are as listed in that table; D and trimming were resolved from the DNA. This table holds 250,000 to 300,000 clones, roughly 91% found once. The V segment lost 4 bases and the J segment 4 bases; nucleotides outside the gene matches: 3. This CDR3 region has 15 residues. Germline V gene lookup returns CDR1 SGDLS and CDR2 YYNGEE.

Source material: PBMCs or T cells enriched from blood (not recorded which). The J gene is TRBJ2-2, the V gene TRBV9; TRBD2 agrees at 11 bases. This TCR came from a woman between 55 and 75 years old in a cohort exposed to, infected with or recovered from COVID-19 (not recorded which). The CDR3 nucleotides read TGTGCCAGCAGCCTAACTAGCGGGAGCACCGGGGAGCTGTTTTTT. This encodes CASSLTSGSTGELFF.